This TCR beta chain originates from a study of post-analysis software for immune sequencing data. General study points: For normalized Chao1 diversity, multiple sclerosis patients scored significantly lower than controls did. Patients had higher frequencies than controls of about five TRBV segments, including TRBV5-6, TRBV5-1 and TRBV20-1.

This clonotype appeared a few times. Its antigen is as yet unknown. Trimming took off 4 bases at V and 7 bases at J, with 14 bases between the two ends. This CDR3 region has 14 residues. Unique-molecular-identifier-tagged TCR beta cDNA libraries were used. The yield from roughly 1 to 10 million T cells was 500,000 or so cDNA molecules in total. Via MiXCR, TCRdb re-called the PCR reads, giving one row per CDR3 protein. Of around 710,000 distinct CDR3 sequences in the sample, around 46% were seen once. V is TRBV12-3 or TRBV12-4 and J is TRBJ2-1, with D possibly matching TRBD2 (6 bases). The sample was blood. The sequence derives from a girl aged 10 to 17 with multiple sclerosis. The CDR3 is CASSSPTSRNEQFF. In DNA form, the CDR3 reads TGTGCCAGCAGTTCACCGACTAGTCGGAATGAGCAGTTCTTC.